These 9 T cell receptor beta chains share one sample of origin, sequenced in a study of vaccination effects on CD4 cells after COVID-19. Only in-frame clones appear in the TCRdb table, and some are missing; sequencing was by immunoSEQ multiplex PCR. There are around 25,000 clones in the sample; over 65% occur only once, and roughly 11% lies in the top ten. Following an approximately 10-day culture, CD4+ T cells were purified. These receptors' targets are unknown. The source was CD4+ T cells from PBMCs cultured without peptide, collected before COVID-19 vaccination. The receptors stem from a human donor who received a COVID-19 vaccine.

This sequence joins TRBV30 and TRBJ2-7; a possible D gene is TRBD2 (6 bases). V was shortened by 0 bases and J by 12 bases, with 15 bases between the two germline ends. The CDR3 spans 12 residues. Germline CDR1 GTSNPN, CDR2 SVGIG (reference sequence). In DNA form, the CDR3 reads TGTGCCTGGAGTGTCGGAGGGGCGCTTCTGTACTTC. Translating gives CAWSVGGALLYF. The full variable domain, in which reference TRBV30 and TRBJ2-7 provide the parts outside the CDR3, is SQTIHQWPATLVQPVGSPLSLECTVEGTSNPNLYWYRQAAGRGLQLLFYSVGIGQISSEVPQNLSASRPQDRQFILSSKKLLLSDSGFYLCAWSVGGALLYFGPGTRLTVT.

In DNA, the CDR3 is TGTGCCAGCAGCTTAGCCCCTGGGCAGGGTAGCTCCTACGAGCAGTACTTC. Translation gives CASSLAPGQGSSYEQYF. This rearrangement joins TRBV11-2 to TRBJ2-7, with D possibly matching TRBD1 (5 bases). CDR3 length: 17 amino acids. The germline gives CDR1 SGHAT, CDR2 FQNNGV. V gave up 1 base and J gave up 0 bases, with 16 bases separating them.

The V gene is TRBV28, the J gene TRBJ2-3, with 12 bases matching TRBD2. Germline loops: CDR1 MDHEN, CDR2 SYDVKM. V was pared by 2 bases and J by 4 bases, with 13 bases of the junction left unmatched. The CDR3 is 19 residues long. CDR3 loop: CASSLPPSGRGVRADTQYF. CDR3 sequence (DNA): TGTGCCAGCAGTTTACCCCCTAGCGGGAGGGGTGTGCGCGCAGATACGCAGTATTTT. Full variable domain (missing parts from reference TRBV28 and TRBJ2-3): DVKVTQSSRYLVKRTGEKVFLECVQDMDHENMFWYRQDPGLGLRLIYFSYDVKMKEKGDIPEGYSVSREKKERFSLILESASTNQTSMYLCASSLPPSGRGVRADTQYFGPGTRLTVL.

This clone was detected only a few times. The J gene is TRBJ1-2, the V gene TRBV2; no clear D gene. The V and J ends lost 3 bases and 5 bases respectively, with 13 bases between them. Germline values: CDR1 SNHLY, CDR2 FYNNEI. There are 14 residues in the CDR3. CDR3 sequence: CASSESETLYGYTF. CDR3 nucleotides: TGTGCCAGCAGTGAGTCCGAAACCTTATATGGCTACACCTTC.

The chain carries TRBV28 and TRBJ2-3, with 7 bases matching TRBD1. The V and J ends lost 5 bases and 2 bases, in that order; junction bases with no gene match: 4. Per germline, CDR1 MDHEN and CDR2 SYDVKM. This CDR3 is built from 14 residues. The CDR3 sequence is CASSRDSPTDTQYF. The CDR3 coding sequence is TGTGCCAGCAGTCGGGACAGCCCCACAGATACGCAGTATTTT.

This clone has a single count. The chain's CDR3 is CASSQGFQTGYLETQYF. The CDR3 DNA reads as TGCGCCAGCAGCCAAGGGTTTCAGACAGGGTACCTGGAGACCCAGTACTTC. The chain recombines TRBV4-3 with TRBJ2-5; 7 nucleotides match TRBD1. Per the germline V gene, CDR1 is LGHNA and CDR2 is YSLEER. CDR3 length: 17 amino acids. V trimming: 1 base; J trimming: 5 bases; junction bases outside the gene matches: 13.

This chain links TRBV2 with TRBJ1-1; D is ambiguous. Per the germline V gene, CDR1 is SNHLY and CDR2 is FYNNEI. V lost 4 bases and J 1 base, leaving 10 bases between the germline ends. This CDR3 spans 14 amino acids. CDR3 amino acids: CASSGRRANTEAFF. The CDR3 nucleotides read TGTGCCAGCAGTGGTAGGAGGGCGAACACTGAAGCTTTCTTT.

This clone has just one count. The V gene is TRBV6-5, the J gene TRBJ1-2, with D perhaps TRBD1 (6 bases). V lost 2 bases, J lost 4 bases, and 14 bases lay in between. This CDR3 is 15 amino acids long. Germline lookup yields CDR1 MNHEY and CDR2 SVGAGI. This CDR3 is CASSYVGGISYGYTF. CDR3 nucleotides: TGTGCCAGCAGTTACGTAGGGGGTATATCCTATGGCTACACCTTC.

In the case of this clone: An end of the junction differs from the germline gene, which may be a read error. The chain is built from TRBV27 and TRBJ1-2, with 10 bases that match TRBD1. CDR1 is MNHEY, CDR2 SMNVEV, per germline (reference sequence). The CDR3 runs to 16 residues. For the CDR3, the DNA is TGTGCCAGCAGTTTGGGACAGGGGAGGGGAAACTATGACTACACCTTC. Translation gives CASSLGQGRGNYDYTF.